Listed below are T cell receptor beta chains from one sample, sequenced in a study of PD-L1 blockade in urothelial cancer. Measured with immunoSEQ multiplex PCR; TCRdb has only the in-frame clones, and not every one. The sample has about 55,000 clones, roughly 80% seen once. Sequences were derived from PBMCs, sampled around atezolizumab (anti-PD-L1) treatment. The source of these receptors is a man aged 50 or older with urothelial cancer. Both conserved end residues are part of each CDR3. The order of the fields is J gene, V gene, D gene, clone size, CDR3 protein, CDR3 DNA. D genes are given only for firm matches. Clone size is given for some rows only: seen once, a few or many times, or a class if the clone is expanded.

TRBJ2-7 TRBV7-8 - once CASSQQAYEQYF TGTGCCAGCAGCCAACAGGCCTACGAGCAGTACTTC
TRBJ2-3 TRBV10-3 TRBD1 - CAISGQGGADTQYF TGTGCCATCAGTGGACAGGGGGGCGCAGATACGCAGTATTTT
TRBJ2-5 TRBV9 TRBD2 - CASSISGRSQETQYF TGTGCCAGCAGTATAAGCGGGAGATCGCAAGAGACCCAGTACTTC
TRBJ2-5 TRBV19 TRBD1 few CASSMGQGAQKTQYF TGTGCCAGTAGTATGGGACAGGGGGCGCAGAAGACCCAGTACTTC
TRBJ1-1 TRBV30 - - CASTPPGQTYTEAFF TGTGCCTCCACACCACCGGGACAAACATACACTGAAGCTTTCTTT
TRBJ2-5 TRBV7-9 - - CASPRGPVQETQYF TGTGCCAGCCCCAGGGGCCCGGTCCAAGAGACCCAGTACTTC
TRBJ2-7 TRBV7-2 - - CASSLDGRGYEQYF TGTGCCAGCAGCTTGGATGGTAGGGGCTACGAGCAGTACTTC
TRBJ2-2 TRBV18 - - CASSPPLMVQPAGELFF TGTGCCAGCTCCCCGCCTTTAATGGTACAACCCGCCGGGGAGCTGTTTTTT
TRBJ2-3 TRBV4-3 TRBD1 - CASSQEGQGTDTQYF TGCGCCAGCAGCCAAGAGGGACAGGGCACAGATACGCAGTATTTT
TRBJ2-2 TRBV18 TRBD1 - CASSPNRGRNTGELFF TGTGCCAGCTCACCGAACAGGGGCCGCAACACCGGGGAGCTGTTTTTT
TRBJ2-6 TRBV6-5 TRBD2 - CASSSAGISGANVLTF TGTGCCAGCAGTTCAGCGGGGATCTCTGGGGCCAACGTCCTGACTTTC
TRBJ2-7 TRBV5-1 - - CASSRTGDYEQYF TGCGCCAGCAGCCGAACGGGTGACTACGAGCAGTACTTC
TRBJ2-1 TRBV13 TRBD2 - CASSLSSGGFYNEQFF TGTGCCAGCAGCTTATCTAGCGGGGGGTTCTACAATGAGCAGTTCTTC
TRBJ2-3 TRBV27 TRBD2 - CASRHTSGSDTDTQYF TGTGCCAGCAGACATACTAGCGGGAGCGACACAGATACGCAGTATTTT
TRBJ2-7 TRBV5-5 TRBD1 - CASSLGPRQGYEQYF TGTGCCAGCAGCTTGGGGCCGAGACAGGGCTACGAGCAGTACTTC
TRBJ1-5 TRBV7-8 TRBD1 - CASSLRTGVGHSNQPQHF TGTGCCAGCAGCCTAAGGACAGGGGTAGGACATAGCAATCAGCCCCAGCATTTT
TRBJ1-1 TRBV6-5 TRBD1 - CASIDRERYTEAFF TGTGCCAGCATAGACAGGGAAAGATACACTGAAGCTTTCTTT
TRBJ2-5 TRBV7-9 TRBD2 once CASSPRGGRETQYF TGTGCCAGCAGCCCTCGGGGGGGGCGCGAGACCCAGTACTTC
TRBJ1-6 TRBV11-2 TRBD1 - CASSPRTGDNSPLHF TGTGCCAGCAGCCCCAGGACAGGGGATAATTCACCCCTCCACTTT
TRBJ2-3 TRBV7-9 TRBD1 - CASSPPTGGLTDTQYF TGTGCCAGCAGCCCCCCCACAGGGGGCCTCACAGATACGCAGTATTTT
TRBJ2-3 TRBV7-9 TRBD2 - CASSLVGGGTDTQYF TGTGCCAGCAGCTTAGTGGGGGGGGGCACAGATACGCAGTATTTT
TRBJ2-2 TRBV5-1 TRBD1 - CASSLRTPTGVNTGELFF TGCGCCAGCAGCTTGAGGACTCCGACAGGGGTCAACACCGGGGAGCTGTTTTTT
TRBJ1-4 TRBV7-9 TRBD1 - CASSEWTGGGEKLFF TGTGCCAGCAGCGAATGGACAGGGGGCGGTGAAAAACTGTTTTTT
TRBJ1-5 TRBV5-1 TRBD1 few CASSLGQGPNQPQHF TGCGCCAGCAGCCTGGGACAGGGGCCCAATCAGCCCCAGCATTTT
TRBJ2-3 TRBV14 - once CASSQENQRIRITDTQYF TGTGCCAGCAGCCAGGAAAATCAGCGGATTAGAATCACAGATACGCAGTATTTT
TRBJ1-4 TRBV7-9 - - CASSLWAPNEKLFF TGTGCCAGCAGCTTATGGGCCCCGAATGAAAAACTGTTTTTT
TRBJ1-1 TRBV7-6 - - CASSLKDGGTEAFF TGTGCCAGCAGCTTAAAGGACGGGGGCACTGAAGCTTTCTTT
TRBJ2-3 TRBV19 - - CASTMAGRTDTQYF TGTGCCAGTACCATGGCAGGTCGCACAGATACGCAGTATTTT
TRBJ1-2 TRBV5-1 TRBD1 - CASTRGGWGYTF TGCGCCAGCACCCGAGGGGGCTGGGGCTACACCTTC
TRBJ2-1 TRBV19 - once CASSIKRPTSYNEQFF TGTGCCAGTAGTATAAAGCGCCCGACCTCCTACAATGAGCAGTTCTTC
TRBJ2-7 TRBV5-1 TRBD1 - CASRTGTGRTYEQYF TGCGCCAGCAGAACCGGGACAGGACGTACCTACGAGCAGTACTTC